The T cell receptor beta chain under discussion was sequenced for a study of T-cell memory formation after mild COVID-19. Using its own MiXCR run on the 5' RACE reads, TCRdb lists one record per CDR3 protein. This table has fewer than 400,000 distinct CDR3 sequences, more than 15% appearing once. Per the germline V gene, CDR1 is SGHRS and CDR2 is YFSETQ. CDR3 length: 14 residues. V was clipped by 5 bases and J by 5 bases, with 14 bases between them. This clonotype was found a few times. This sequence was found in a young man who had mild COVID-19 (a few samples of this study predate the infection). Cell type and time point are not known. The rearrangement links TRBV5-1 to TRBJ2-1; D gene ambiguous. Sample: PBMCs or a T cell subset sorted from them (not recorded which). The DNA for the CDR3 is TGCGCCAGCAGAATCCAGCCCCCAGACAATGAGCAGTTCTTC. It specifies CASRIQPPDNEQFF.